This TCR beta chain was identified during a study of human T cells and chemical hapten exposure. The overall study: The study lasted roughly 26 weeks, and patients were dosed weekly with diphenylcyclopropenone on the scalp throughout. Women made up most patients, who had alopecia areata, totalis or universalis.

This clonotype was counted at least ten times. The antigen remains undetermined. This CDR3 has 15 residues. Germline V lookup: CDR1 SGHAT, CDR2 FQNNGV. V gave up 0 bases and J gave up 10 bases; unmatched junction bases: 5. Regarding time point: patch test 3, about 24 weeks after DPC sensitization. Treatment given: therapeutic diphenylcyclopropenone sensitization with weekly scalp DPC. Notes on the study in general: With regard to DPC sensitization, TCRs above 1 in 1000 frequency did not change.

Individual cDNA molecules (in the library) carried attached unique molecular identifiers. TCRdb called the RACE reads again in MiXCR, with one record for every CDR3 protein. Of more than 45,000 distinct CDR3 sequences listed, roughly 12% are singletons. The specimen comprised whole blood, sampled in connection with sensitization to the hapten diphenylcyclopropenone (DPC). This sequence joins TRBV11-2 and TRBJ2-2; 10 nucleotides match TRBD2. The source is a man aged 25-40 years with alopecia areata. Some clones in this sample may be carry-over from other donors' samples. The CDR3: CASSLDPSGGTELFF. The DNA of the CDR3 is TGTGCCAGCAGCTTAGATCCTAGCGGGGGTACGGAGCTGTTTTTT.